Listed here are 30 T cell receptor beta chains from one sample, sequenced in a study of identifying expanded T cells in peripheral blood. Assay: immunoSEQ multiplex PCR; the TCRdb copy retains only in-frame clones and omits some. Among nearly 60,000 clones, around 90% were seen once, and the ten largest hold 3% to 4%. Sequencing was performed on blood. The receptors derive from a person between 18 and 69 years old in good health.

The J gene is TRBJ2-2, the V gene TRBV5-4; D is unresolved. The ends were cut back, 0 bases at V and 5 bases at J, with 14 bases in the middle. Germline CDR1 is SGHNT and CDR2 is YYREEE (reference sequence). The CDR3 spans 16 residues. The CDR3 here is CASSLALIEGTGELFF. The CDR3 nucleotides read TGTGCCAGCAGCTTGGCCTTAATAGAAGGGACCGGGGAGCTGTTTTTT.

This chain links TRBV7-2 with TRBJ2-3; D might be TRBD2 (5 bases). Per the germline V gene, CDR1 is SGHTA and CDR2 is FQGNSA. The CDR3 is 13 residues long. V lost 5 bases and J lost 7, with 13 bases in between. CDR3 coding DNA: TGTGCCAGCAGCCCCGGAGGCGGAAATACGCAGTATTTT. Translation gives CASSPGGGNTQYF.

This clone was counted a single time. The CDR3 DNA sequence: TGTGCCATCAGTGCGGCGGGACCTAGCACAGATACGCAGTATTTT. This codes for CAISAAGPSTDTQYF. V gene TRBV10-3 combines with J gene TRBJ2-3, with a weak D call TRBD2 (6 bases). The CDR3 is 15 residues long. Germline-derived CDR1 and CDR2 are ENHRY and SYGVKD. Trimming stripped 4 bases from V and 0 bases from J, with 11 bases between.

The genes are TRBV11-3 and TRBJ2-7, with 11 bases aligning to TRBD1. Germline V gene lookup returns CDR1 SGHNT and CDR2 YENEEA. The CDR3 is 15 amino acids. Trimming removed 0 bases from V and 6 bases from J; junction bases left unmatched: 4. This CDR3 is CASSLESGQGAEQYF. The CDR3 bases are TGTGCCAGCAGCTTAGAATCCGGACAGGGGGCCGAGCAGTACTTC.

This chain uses TRBV6-9 with TRBJ2-5; 9 positions match TRBD1. Germline values: CDR1 MNHGY, CDR2 SVAAGI. J lost 4 bases, V lost 8 bases, and 17 bases had no gene match. The CDR3 runs 17 residues. CDR3 nucleotides: TGTGCCAGCCCTACCGGGGGATGGGACAGGGATCGAGAGACCCAGTACTTC. It specifies CASPTGGWDRDRETQYF.

The V gene is TRBV4-1, the J gene TRBJ1-5; 8 bases are a match to TRBD1. CDR3 length: 15 amino acids. V lost 4 bases, J lost 4 bases, and 6 bases stayed unmatched. Germline assignment: CDR1 MGHRA and CDR2 YSYEKL. Here the CDR3 reads CASSLTGTGNQPQHF. The DNA for the CDR3 is TGCGCCAGCAGCCTTACCGGGACAGGTAATCAGCCCCAGCATTTT.

This rearrangement joins TRBV2 to TRBJ2-7, with D unclear. This CDR3 is 15 amino acids long. V was trimmed by 6 bases and J by 2 bases, leaving 17 bases between them. CDR1 and CDR2 (germline): SNHLY, FYNNEI. CDR3 nucleotides: TGTGCCAGCAGGGTAGGTGTACTGCTAACCTACGAGCAGTACTTC. Amino acids: CASRVGVLLTYEQYF.

The chain uses TRBV29-1 and TRBJ2-7; 12 bases are shared with TRBD2. In germline, CDR1 is SQVTM, CDR2 ANQGSEA. The CDR3 is 13 residues long. Germline trimming cut 5 bases from V and 6 bases from J; bases unmatched to any gene: 5. DNA for the CDR3: TGCAGCGTTAGGACTAGCGGGATGGGCGAGCAGTACTTC. It codes for CSVRTSGMGEQYF.

The V gene is TRBV2, the J gene TRBJ1-2; TRBD1 aligns across 7 bases. CDR1 and CDR2 (germline): SNHLY, FYNNEI. Trimming removed 5 bases from V and 0 bases from J; junction bases left unmatched: 6. This CDR3 spans 15 amino acids. CDR3 sequence (DNA): TGTGCCAGCAGTTCTACAGGGGTGGCTAACTATGGCTACACCTTC. Translating it yields CASSSTGVANYGYTF.

The rearrangement links TRBV7-8 to TRBJ1-3, with a tentative D call TRBD1 (6 bases). The germline gives CDR1 SGHVS, CDR2 FQNEAQ. CDR3 length equals 15 residues. Trimming cost V 1 base and J 5 bases, with 12 bases left between them. CDR3 sequence: CASSLDRDIRNTIYF. For the CDR3, the DNA is TGTGCCAGCAGCTTAGATAGGGACATTCGAAACACCATATATTTT.

The chain carries TRBV18 and TRBJ1-4; TRBD1 agrees at 7 bases. Germline values: CDR1 KGHSH, CDR2 LQKENI. Trimming removed 4 bases from V and 7 bases from J; junction bases left unmatched: 3. The CDR3 totals 13 residues. The CDR3 reads CASSQGAGEKLFF. The CDR3 coding sequence is TGTGCCAGCTCACAGGGGGCGGGTGAAAAACTGTTTTTT.

This chain uses TRBV9 with TRBJ1-1; no clear D gene. There are 13 residues in the CDR3. V was clipped by 4 bases and J by 5 bases, with 12 bases between them. Per the germline V gene, CDR1 is SGDLS and CDR2 is YYNGEE. CDR3 in amino acids: CASSSQHATEAFF. CDR3 DNA sequence: TGTGCCAGCAGCTCCCAACACGCGACTGAAGCTTTCTTT. Full variable domain (remainder filled in from reference TRBV9 and TRBJ1-1): DSGVTQTPKHLITATGQRVTLRCSPRSGDLSVYWYQQSLDQGLQFLIQYYNGEERAKGNILERFSAQQFPDLHSELNLSSLELGDSALYFCASSSQHATEAFFGQGTRLTVV.

The V gene is TRBV28, the J gene TRBJ2-3; TRBD1 matches at 11 bases. This CDR3 comprises 18 residues. From germline, CDR1 is MDHEN and CDR2 SYDVKM. J was trimmed by 2 bases and V by 3 bases; bases with no gene match: 10. This CDR3 is CASSFFLPGQGVTDTQYF. DNA of the CDR3: TGTGCCAGCAGTTTTTTTTTGCCGGGACAGGGGGTCACAGATACGCAGTATTTT. Based on the CDR3 plus reference TRBV28 and TRBJ2-3, the full variable domain is DVKVTQSSRYLVKRTGEKVFLECVQDMDHENMFWYRQDPGLGLRLIYFSYDVKMKEKGDIPEGYSVSREKKERFSLILESASTNQTSMYLCASSFFLPGQGVTDTQYFGPGTRLTVL.

The rearrangement joins TRBV7-8 to TRBJ2-4; possibly TRBD2 for D (5 bases). The CDR3 consists of 14 residues. Trimming took 0 bases from V and 6 from J, leaving 9 bases between them. Per germline, CDR1 SGHVS and CDR2 FQNEAQ. CDR3 sequence: CASSLARVGNIQYF. Here the CDR3 DNA reads TGTGCCAGCAGCTTAGCGCGGGTCGGAAACATTCAGTACTTC. The full variable domain, rest sourced from reference TRBV7-8 and TRBJ2-4, is GAGVSQSPRYKVAKRGQDVALRCDPISGHVSLFWYQQALGQGPEFLTYFQNEAQLDKSGLPSDRFFAERPEGSVSTLKIQRTQQEDSAVYLCASSLARVGNIQYFGAGTRLSVL.

The chain combines TRBV6-1 with TRBJ1-2, with a weak D call TRBD1 (6 bases). This CDR3 contains 13 residues. Germline V gene sequence: CDR1 MNHNS, CDR2 SASEGT. V was trimmed by 6 bases and J by 8 bases, leaving 16 bases between them. The CDR3 sequence is CASRLTGMGGYTF. CDR3 DNA sequence: TGTGCCAGCAGACTTACAGGGATGGGGGGCTACACCTTC.

In DNA, the CDR3 is TGTGCCAGCAGGCCAGGACAGTTCAGCTCCTACGAGCAGTACTTC. It specifies CASRPGQFSSYEQYF. This sequence joins TRBV28 and TRBJ2-7, with a tentative D call TRBD1 (6 bases). The CDR3 totals 15 residues. V was trimmed by 6 bases and J by 0 bases, leaving 15 bases between them. Germline CDR1 and CDR2: MDHEN and SYDVKM.

In this sample, this clone turned up once. The V call is TRBV5-4, the J call TRBJ1-1; 7 nucleotides line up with TRBD1. J was trimmed by 4 bases and V by 1 base; bases with no gene match: 7. The CDR3 is 15 amino acids. Germline V lookup: CDR1 SGHNT, CDR2 YYREEE (reference sequence). The CDR3 nucleotides are TGTGCCAGCAGCTTGTCTAGGGGGCCAGGCACTGAAGCTTTCTTT. Encoded protein: CASSLSRGPGTEAFF. The variable domain in full, completed from reference TRBV5-4 and TRBJ1-1, reads ETGVTQSPTHLIKTRGQQVTLRCSSQSGHNTVSWYQQALGQGPQFIFQYYREEENGRGNFPPRFSGLQFPNYSSELNVNALELDDSALYLCASSLSRGPGTEAFFGQGTRLTVV.

The chain employs TRBV29-1 and TRBJ2-5; perhaps TRBD2 as D (6 bases). Per germline, CDR1 SQVTM and CDR2 ANQGSEA. The CDR3 is 16 amino acids. V lost 4 bases and J lost 5, with 23 bases in between. DNA for the CDR3: TGCAGCGTTGGTCCTTCCATGGGGGGTTCGGGGGAGACCCAGTACTTC. The encoded protein is CSVGPSMGGSGETQYF.

The chain is built from TRBV10-3 and TRBJ2-1, with TRBD2 identical over 9 bases. V lost 6 bases to trimming and J lost 7 bases; unmatched junction nucleotides: 7. CDR1 ENHRY and CDR2 SYGVKD come from the germline V gene. This CDR3 region has 14 residues. DNA of the CDR3: TGTGCCATCAGGGTAGCGGGAGACGCGAATGAGCAGTTCTTC. As protein: CAIRVAGDANEQFF.

The rearrangement joins TRBV29-1 to TRBJ1-1, with D unclear. The CDR3 has 15 residues. Germline V gene lookup returns CDR1 SQVTM and CDR2 ANQGSEA. V was cut by 2 bases and J by 1 base, with 14 bases left in between. The CDR3 is CSVERDSRGNTEAFF. The CDR3 region has the DNA TGCAGCGTTGAAAGGGATTCCCGGGGGAACACTGAAGCTTTCTTT.

This rearrangement joins TRBV25-1 to TRBJ2-3; 10 bases are a match to TRBD2. Germline lookup yields CDR1 MGHDK and CDR2 SYGVNS. The CDR3 spans 16 residues. Unmatched junction bases numbered 7, after V lost 4 bases and J lost 3 bases. The CDR3 bases are TGTGCCAGCAGTGCGGGACTAGCGCTCGTTACAGATACGCAGTATTTT. It yields the protein CASSAGLALVTDTQYF.

The V and J genes are TRBV19 and TRBJ1-2; the match to TRBD1 covers 8 bases. The germline V gene has CDR1 LNHDA and CDR2 SQIVND (reference sequence). Trimming at V came to 2 bases and at J to 6 bases, leaving 8 bases not matched to a gene. CDR3 length equals 15 residues. The CDR3: CASSINRGIADGYTF. The CDR3 bases are TGTGCCAGTAGTATAAACAGGGGGATAGCGGATGGCTACACCTTC.

The chain carries TRBV11-2 and TRBJ1-1, with unresolved D. The CDR3 spans 14 residues. V lost 0 bases and J 2 bases, leaving 7 bases between the germline ends. CDR1 is SGHAT, CDR2 FQNNGV, per germline. The chain's CDR3 is CASSLDRINTEAFF. Written as DNA, the CDR3 is TGTGCCAGCAGCTTAGACAGGATTAACACTGAAGCTTTCTTT.

This sequence joins TRBV7-9 and TRBJ2-1; D is possibly TRBD2 (6 bases). The CDR3 covers 16 residues. Per germline, CDR1 SEHNR and CDR2 FQNEAQ (reference sequence). V shed 1 base and J shed 7 bases, with 17 bases lying between them. In DNA form, the CDR3 reads TGTGCCAGCAGCTTAGGGCGTGGGCTCCGGGGGAATGAGCAGTTCTTC. Protein product: CASSLGRGLRGNEQFF.

The V gene is TRBV25-1, the J gene TRBJ2-3; D possibly corresponds to TRBD1 (6 bases). Germline assignment: CDR1 MGHDK and CDR2 SYGVNS. This CDR3 spans 15 amino acids. V lost 0 bases to trimming and J lost 4 bases, with 11 bases between them. The CDR3 loop reads CASSEYGRQADTQYF. The CDR3 bases are TGTGCCAGCAGTGAATATGGGCGACAGGCAGATACGCAGTATTTT.

The V and J genes are TRBV28 and TRBJ1-3; tentatively, D is TRBD1 (6 bases). This CDR3 has 14 amino acids. Looked up from germline, CDR1 is MDHEN and CDR2 is SYDVKM. Trimming took off 3 bases at V and 4 bases at J, with 10 bases between the two ends. The CDR3 DNA sequence: TGTGCCAGCAGTTTTACAGGGTACGGAAACACCATATATTTT. This sequence encodes CASSFTGYGNTIYF. The whole variable domain, filled in from reference TRBV28 and TRBJ1-3, reads DVKVTQSSRYLVKRTGEKVFLECVQDMDHENMFWYRQDPGLGLRLIYFSYDVKMKEKGDIPEGYSVSREKKERFSLILESASTNQTSMYLCASSFTGYGNTIYFGEGSWLTVV.

The chain combines TRBV9 with TRBJ2-4; D gene ambiguous. The CDR3 totals 13 residues. Trimming removed 3 bases at V and 9 bases at J, with 13 bases between. Looked up from germline, CDR1 is SGDLS and CDR2 is YYNGEE. The CDR3 DNA reads as TGTGCCAGCAGCGACTCACTGGGCTCCATTCAGTACTTC. It codes for CASSDSLGSIQYF.

The J gene is TRBJ1-1, the V gene TRBV7-2; no clear D. This CDR3 region has 12 residues. The V end lost 3 bases, the J end lost 5 bases, and 7 bases lay between the germline ends. From germline, CDR1 is SGHTA and CDR2 FQGNSA. The CDR3 spells CASSFGETEAFF. In nucleotides, the CDR3 is TGTGCCAGCAGCTTTGGGGAAACTGAAGCTTTCTTT.

The chain combines TRBV19 with TRBJ1-1; 8 positions agree with TRBD1. The junction had 7 bases not matched to a gene; V was cut back by 4 bases and J by 6 bases. This CDR3 spans 14 amino acids. Germline loops: CDR1 LNHDA, CDR2 SQIVND (reference sequence). This CDR3 is CASSTDRVRAEAFF. Written as DNA, the CDR3 is TGTGCCAGTAGTACGGACAGGGTTCGGGCTGAAGCTTTCTTT.

The chain carries TRBV7-9 and TRBJ2-7; D possibly corresponds to TRBD2 (7 bases). V was cut by 2 bases and J by 0 bases, with 11 bases left in between. The CDR3 length is 15 residues. Germline V gives CDR1 SEHNR, CDR2 FQNEAQ (reference sequence). The CDR3 here is CASSLRGGLSYEQYF. CDR3 sequence (DNA): TGTGCCAGCAGCTTAAGGGGGGGGCTCTCCTACGAGCAGTACTTC.